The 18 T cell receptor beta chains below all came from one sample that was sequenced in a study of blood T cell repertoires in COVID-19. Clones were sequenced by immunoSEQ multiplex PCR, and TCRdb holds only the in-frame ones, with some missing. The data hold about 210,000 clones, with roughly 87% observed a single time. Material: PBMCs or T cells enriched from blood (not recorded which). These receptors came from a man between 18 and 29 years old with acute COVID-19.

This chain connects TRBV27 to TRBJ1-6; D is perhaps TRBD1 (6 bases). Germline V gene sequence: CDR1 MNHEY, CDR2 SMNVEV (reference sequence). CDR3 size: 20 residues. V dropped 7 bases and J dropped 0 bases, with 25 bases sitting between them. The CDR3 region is CASTLRGTRDTSSYNSPLHF. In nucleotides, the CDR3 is TGTGCCAGCACCCTCAGGGGAACACGGGATACAAGCTCCTATAATTCACCCCTCCACTTT.

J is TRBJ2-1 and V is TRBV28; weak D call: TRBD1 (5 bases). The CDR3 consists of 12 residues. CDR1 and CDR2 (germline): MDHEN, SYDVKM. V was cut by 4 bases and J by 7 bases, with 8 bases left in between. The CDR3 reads CASSSKGNEQFF. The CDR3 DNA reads TGTGCCAGCAGTTCGAAGGGGAATGAGCAGTTCTTC.

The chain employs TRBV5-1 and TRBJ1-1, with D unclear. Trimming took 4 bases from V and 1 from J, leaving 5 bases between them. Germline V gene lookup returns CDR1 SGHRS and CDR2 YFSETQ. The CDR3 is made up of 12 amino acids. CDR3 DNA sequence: TGCGCCAGCAGCCCGGGGAACACTGAAGCTTTCTTT. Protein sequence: CASSPGNTEAFF.

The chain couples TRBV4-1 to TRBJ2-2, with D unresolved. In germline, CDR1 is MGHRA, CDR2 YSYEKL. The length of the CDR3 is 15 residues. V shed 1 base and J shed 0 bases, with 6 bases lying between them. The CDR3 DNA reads TGCGCCAGCAGCCAAGGACACACGAACACCGGGGAGCTGTTTTTT. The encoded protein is CASSQGHTNTGELFF.

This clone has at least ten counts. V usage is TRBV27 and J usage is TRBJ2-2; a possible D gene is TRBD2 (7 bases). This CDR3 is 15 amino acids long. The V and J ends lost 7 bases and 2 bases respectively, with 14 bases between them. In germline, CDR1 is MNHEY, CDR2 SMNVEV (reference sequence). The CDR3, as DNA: TGTGCCAGCACCTGGGGGGGGCCAAACACCGGGGAGCTGTTTTTT. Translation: CASTWGGPNTGELFF.

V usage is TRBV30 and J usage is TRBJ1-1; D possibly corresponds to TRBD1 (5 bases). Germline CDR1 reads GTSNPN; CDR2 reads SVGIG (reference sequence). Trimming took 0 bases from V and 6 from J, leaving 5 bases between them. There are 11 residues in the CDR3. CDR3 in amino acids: CAWSVGPEAFF. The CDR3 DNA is TGTGCCTGGAGTGTGGGGCCTGAAGCTTTCTTT. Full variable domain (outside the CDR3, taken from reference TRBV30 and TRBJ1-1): SQTIHQWPATLVQPVGSPLSLECTVEGTSNPNLYWYRQAAGRGLQLLFYSVGIGQISSEVPQNLSASRPQDRQFILSSKKLLLSDSGFYLCAWSVGPEAFFGQGTRLTVV.

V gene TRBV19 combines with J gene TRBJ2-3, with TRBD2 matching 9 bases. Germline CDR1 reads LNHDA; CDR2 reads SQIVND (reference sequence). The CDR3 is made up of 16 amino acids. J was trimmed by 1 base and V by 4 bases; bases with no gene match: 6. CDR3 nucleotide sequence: TGTGCCAGTAGTACCTTGACTAGCGGTCGCACAGATACGCAGTATTTT. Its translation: CASSTLTSGRTDTQYF.

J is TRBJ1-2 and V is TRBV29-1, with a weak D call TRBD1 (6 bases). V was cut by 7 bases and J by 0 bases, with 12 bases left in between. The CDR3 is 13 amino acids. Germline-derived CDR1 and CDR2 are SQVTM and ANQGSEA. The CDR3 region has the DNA TGCAGCGATGGGGACATGGCTAACTATGGCTACACCTTC. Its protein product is CSDGDMANYGYTF.

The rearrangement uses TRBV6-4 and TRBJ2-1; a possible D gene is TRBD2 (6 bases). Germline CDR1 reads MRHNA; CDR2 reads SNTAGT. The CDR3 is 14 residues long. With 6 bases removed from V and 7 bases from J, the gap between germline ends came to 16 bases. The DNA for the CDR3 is TGTGCCAGCAGGGAGACTAGTGTACTAAATGAGCAGTTCTTC. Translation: CASRETSVLNEQFF.

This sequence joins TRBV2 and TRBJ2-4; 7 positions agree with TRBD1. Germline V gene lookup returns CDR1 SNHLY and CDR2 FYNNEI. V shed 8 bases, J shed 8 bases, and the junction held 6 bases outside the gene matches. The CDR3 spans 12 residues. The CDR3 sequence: CASQGVVDIQYF. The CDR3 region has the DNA TGTGCCAGCCAGGGGGTTGTGGACATTCAGTACTTC.

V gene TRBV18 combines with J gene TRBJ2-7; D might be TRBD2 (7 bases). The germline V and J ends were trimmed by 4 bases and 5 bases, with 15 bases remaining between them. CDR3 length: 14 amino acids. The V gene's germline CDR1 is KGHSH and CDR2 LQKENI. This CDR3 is CASSREGGANEQYF. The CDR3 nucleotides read TGTGCCAGCTCACGGGAAGGGGGGGCAAACGAGCAGTACTTC.

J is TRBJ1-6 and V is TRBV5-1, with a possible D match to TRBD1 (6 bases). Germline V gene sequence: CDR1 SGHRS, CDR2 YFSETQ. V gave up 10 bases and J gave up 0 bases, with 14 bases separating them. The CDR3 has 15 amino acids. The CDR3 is CASRGRSSYNSPLHF. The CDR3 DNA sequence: TGCGCCTCCAGGGGACGGAGCTCCTATAATTCACCCCTCCACTTT.

This CDR3 is CASSARLAGEETQYF. CDR3 bases: TGTGCCAGCAGCGCCCGACTAGCGGGGGAGGAGACCCAGTACTTC. The chain links TRBV7-9 to TRBJ2-5; TRBD2 aligns across 12 bases. Germline trimming cut 5 bases from V and 5 bases from J; bases unmatched to any gene: 6. Germline CDR1 SEHNR, CDR2 FQNEAQ (reference sequence). The CDR3 has 15 residues.

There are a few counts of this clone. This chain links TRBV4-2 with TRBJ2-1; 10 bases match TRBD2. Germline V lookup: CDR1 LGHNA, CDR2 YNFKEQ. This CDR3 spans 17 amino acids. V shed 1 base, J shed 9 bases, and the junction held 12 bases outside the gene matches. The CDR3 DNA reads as TGTGCCAGCAGCCAAGGGGTAGGGACTAGCGTTTTACGTGAGCAGTTCTTC. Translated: CASSQGVGTSVLREQFF.

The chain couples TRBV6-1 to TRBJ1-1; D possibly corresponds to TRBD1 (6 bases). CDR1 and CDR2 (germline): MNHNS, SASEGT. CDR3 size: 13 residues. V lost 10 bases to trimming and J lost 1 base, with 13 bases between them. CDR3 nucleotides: TGTGCCACTTTCGGACAGTCGAACACTGAAGCTTTCTTT. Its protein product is CATFGQSNTEAFF.

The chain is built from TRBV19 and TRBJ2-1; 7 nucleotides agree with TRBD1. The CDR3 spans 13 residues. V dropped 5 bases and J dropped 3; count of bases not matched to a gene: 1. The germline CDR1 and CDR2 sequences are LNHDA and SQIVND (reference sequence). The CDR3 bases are TGTGCCAGTAGTCCAGGGGGCTACAATGAGCAGTTCTTC. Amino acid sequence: CASSPGGYNEQFF.

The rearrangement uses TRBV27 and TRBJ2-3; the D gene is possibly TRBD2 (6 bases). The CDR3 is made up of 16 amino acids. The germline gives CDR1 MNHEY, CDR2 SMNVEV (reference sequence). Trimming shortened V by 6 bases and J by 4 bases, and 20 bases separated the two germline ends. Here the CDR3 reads CASRRGGELLADTQYF. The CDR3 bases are TGTGCCAGCAGGAGAGGAGGGGAGTTATTAGCAGATACGCAGTATTTT.

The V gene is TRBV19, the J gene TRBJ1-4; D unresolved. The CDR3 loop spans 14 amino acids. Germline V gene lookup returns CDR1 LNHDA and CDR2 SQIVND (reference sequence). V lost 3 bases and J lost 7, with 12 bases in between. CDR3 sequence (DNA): TGTGCCAGTAGTATCCCAATCCGAGGTGAAAAACTGTTTTTT. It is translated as CASSIPIRGEKLFF.